This passage covers 21 T cell receptor beta chains from one sample sequenced in a study of cytomegalovirus exposure and HLA in healthy donors. PCR primers comprised 60 Vbeta and 13 Jbeta primers. Clones were read by immunoSEQ multiplex PCR, and TCRdb kept only the in-frame ones, dropping some. In the table there are under 300,000 clones, 84% of which are singletons. Sequences were obtained from PBMCs. Every receptor here comes from a woman in her 40s in good health and CMV-seropositive.

The V gene is TRBV19, the J gene TRBJ2-7, with 11 bases matching TRBD1. Germline-derived CDR1 and CDR2 are LNHDA and SQIVND (reference sequence). This CDR3 contains 15 residues. V lost 2 bases, J lost 2 bases, and 2 bases stayed unmatched. The CDR3 nucleotides read TGTGCCAGTAGTATATCGGGACAGGGGGCCTACGAGCAGTACTTC. The encoded protein is CASSISGQGAYEQYF.

The rearrangement uses TRBV27 and TRBJ2-1; possible D gene TRBD1, 5 bases. CDR3 length equals 13 residues. Trimming removed 1 base at V and 6 bases at J, with 7 bases between. The V gene's germline CDR1 is MNHEY and CDR2 SMNVEV (reference sequence). CDR3 region: CASSLLTANEQFF. The CDR3, as DNA: TGTGCCAGCAGTTTATTGACAGCCAATGAGCAGTTCTTC.

V usage is TRBV4-3 and J usage is TRBJ2-1; 10 bases are shared with TRBD2. The germline V gene has CDR1 LGHNA and CDR2 YSLEER. This CDR3 comprises 19 residues. V was pared by 0 bases and J by 3 bases, with 11 bases of the junction left unmatched. CDR3 region: CASSQDLRSGRVSYNEQFF. The DNA of the CDR3 is TGCGCCAGCAGCCAAGATCTCAGGAGCGGGAGGGTTAGCTACAATGAGCAGTTCTTC.

V and J are TRBV7-3 and TRBJ2-6, with 11 bases fitting TRBD1. The germline gives CDR1 SGHTA, CDR2 FQGTGA. CDR3 length: 17 residues. V dropped 5 bases and J dropped 4; count of bases not matched to a gene: 7. In nucleotides, the CDR3 is TGTGCCAGCAGCCCTGGACAGGGGGCTGCCGGGGCCAACGTCCTGACTTTC. This codes for CASSPGQGAAGANVLTF.

CDR3 amino acids: CASSPRPRGTSGSCSPDTQYF. CDR3 nucleotides: TGTGCCAGCAGCCCGCGACCCAGGGGGACTAGCGGGAGTTGCTCCCCAGATACGCAGTATTTT. The rearrangement uses TRBV28 and TRBJ2-3; 14 bases line up with TRBD2. Per the germline V gene, CDR1 is MDHEN and CDR2 is SYDVKM. V lost 6 bases, J lost 4 bases, and 21 bases stayed unmatched. The CDR3 is 21 residues long. The full variable domain, with the rest looked up from reference TRBV28 and TRBJ2-3, is DVKVTQSSRYLVKRTGEKVFLECVQDMDHENMFWYRQDPGLGLRLIYFSYDVKMKEKGDIPEGYSVSREKKERFSLILESASTNQTSMYLCASSPRPRGTSGSCSPDTQYFGPGTRLTVL.

This chain joins TRBV20-1 and TRBJ2-1, with D perhaps matching TRBD2 (5 bases). CDR3 size: 11 residues. Trimming removed 6 bases at V and 9 bases at J, with 12 bases between. CDR1 and CDR2 from the germline V gene are DFQATT and SNEGSKA (reference sequence). The CDR3 DNA is TGCAGTGCCCCCACTAGGACTGAGCAGTTCTTC. Translation: CSAPTRTEQFF.

The chain carries TRBV5-4 and TRBJ2-3; maybe TRBD2 (6 bases). The CDR3 has 16 amino acids. CDR1 SGHNT and CDR2 YYREEE come from the germline V gene (reference sequence). The V and J ends lost 0 bases and 3 bases respectively, with 14 bases between them. The CDR3 here is CASSLGGDSRTDTQYF. The CDR3 nucleotides are TGTGCCAGCAGCTTGGGGGGGGACTCGCGTACAGATACGCAGTATTTT.

This clone is a singleton in its sample. The chain has TRBV19 and TRBJ2-7, with TRBD2 matching 8 bases. The CDR3 is made up of 15 amino acids. CDR1 LNHDA and CDR2 SQIVND come from the germline V gene (reference sequence). The V and J ends lost 1 base and 1 base, in that order; junction bases with no gene match: 3. CDR3 nucleotides: TGTGCCAGTAGTATAGGGGCTAGCGGGTCCTACGAGCAGTACTTC. Encoded protein: CASSIGASGSYEQYF.

The chain recombines TRBV29-1 with TRBJ2-7; D is undetermined. The CDR3 contains 11 residues. In germline, CDR1 is SQVTM, CDR2 ANQGSEA. V gave up 6 bases and J gave up 3 bases, with 9 bases separating them. Here the CDR3 DNA reads TGCAGCGTGAAGTTCAGCTACGAGCAGTACTTC. It encodes CSVKFSYEQYF.

This sequence joins TRBV5-4 and TRBJ1-1, with TRBD1 identical over 8 bases. CDR3 size: 14 residues. The germline gives CDR1 SGHNT, CDR2 YYREEE (reference sequence). V shed 2 bases, J shed 3 bases, and the junction held 3 bases outside the gene matches. The CDR3, as DNA: TGTGCCAGCAGCTTTGTGGACAGGGACACTGAAGCTTTCTTT. Its protein is CASSFVDRDTEAFF.

V usage is TRBV9 and J usage is TRBJ2-6, with 10 bases fitting TRBD1. The CDR3 runs to 18 residues. Per the germline V gene, CDR1 is SGDLS and CDR2 is YYNGEE. Losses at the gene ends were 0 bases for V and 4 bases for J; bases not matched to a gene: 7. Written as DNA, the CDR3 is TGTGCCAGCAGCGTAGGGGACAGGGGCTCTCTCGGGGCCAACGTCCTGACTTTC. Encoded protein: CASSVGDRGSLGANVLTF.

This chain connects TRBV29-1 to TRBJ2-7; 12 nucleotides agree with TRBD2. J gave up 3 bases and V 4 bases, and 4 bases lay outside the gene matches. Per germline, CDR1 SQVTM and CDR2 ANQGSEA. The CDR3 sequence is 14 residues long. CDR3 protein: CSVALAGGIYEQYF. CDR3 in DNA: TGCAGCGTTGCTCTAGCGGGGGGGATCTACGAGCAGTACTTC.

This chain connects TRBV7-2 to TRBJ2-1, with D tentatively TRBD2 (6 bases). V lost 1 base, J lost 3 bases, and 10 bases lay in between. Germline values: CDR1 SGHTA, CDR2 FQGNSA. The CDR3 has 15 residues. In nucleotides, the CDR3 is TGTGCCAGCAGCTTAGTGCTTAGCGGCTACAATGAGCAGTTCTTC. The encoded protein is CASSLVLSGYNEQFF.

CDR3 sequence (DNA): TGTGCCAGCAGTTTCAGGGACAGCGTCGGCTACACCTTC. Translation gives CASSFRDSVGYTF. This chain joins TRBV27 and TRBJ1-2, with TRBD1 matching 7 bases. Germline CDR1 is MNHEY and CDR2 is SMNVEV (reference sequence). Trimming took 3 bases from V and 8 from J; bases not matched to a gene: 6. This CDR3 is 13 amino acids long.

This chain connects TRBV28 to TRBJ1-5; D may be TRBD1 (6 bases). V dropped 1 base and J dropped 6 bases, with 19 bases sitting between them. This CDR3 has 17 residues. Germline V lookup: CDR1 MDHEN, CDR2 SYDVKM. DNA of the CDR3: TGTGCCAGCAGTTTATCAGGGGCTTCGTTGGGAAGTCAGCCCCAGCATTTT. Translated: CASSLSGASLGSQPQHF.

The chain carries TRBV20-1 and TRBJ1-1; possibly TRBD1 for D (5 bases). Trimming took 6 bases from V and 6 from J, leaving 11 bases between them. The V gene's germline CDR1 is DFQATT and CDR2 SNEGSKA (reference sequence). The CDR3 extends over 11 amino acids. The CDR3 nucleotides are TGCAGTGCCAAAGACAGCGCTGAAGCTTTCTTT. It specifies CSAKDSAEAFF.

This clone was found a few times. The genes are TRBV5-1 and TRBJ1-2; D not certain. The CDR3 sequence is 13 residues long. The ends were cut back, 3 bases at V and 7 bases at J, with 13 bases in the middle. Germline V CDR1 and CDR2: SGHRS, YFSETQ. CDR3 in amino acids: CASSSIGSGGYTF. CDR3 coding DNA: TGCGCCAGCAGCTCGATAGGAAGCGGTGGCTACACCTTC.

The chain is built from TRBV4-2 and TRBJ2-7, with TRBD2 identical over 10 bases. Germline V gene data show CDR1 as LGHNA and CDR2 as YNFKEQ. Trimming took 0 bases from V and 3 from J; bases not matched to a gene: 5. The CDR3 has 16 residues. The CDR3 here is CASSQDLAGGRYEQYF. The DNA for the CDR3 is TGTGCCAGCAGCCAAGACTTAGCGGGAGGCCGCTACGAGCAGTACTTC.

CDR3 loop: CAGGTGGQPQHF. In DNA, the CDR3 is TGTGCCGGCGGGACAGGCGGTCAGCCCCAGCATTTT. The V and J genes are TRBV19 and TRBJ1-5, with 8 bases fitting TRBD1. Germline V gene sequence: CDR1 LNHDA, CDR2 SQIVND (reference sequence). The CDR3 is 12 amino acids. The junction had 6 bases not matched to a gene; V was cut back by 11 bases and J by 6 bases.

This rearrangement joins TRBV7-2 to TRBJ2-7; 11 positions agree with TRBD2. Germline V gives CDR1 SGHTA, CDR2 FQGNSA. The CDR3 runs 14 residues. V shed 6 bases and J 4 bases; nucleotides not matched to a gene: 5. CDR3 nucleotide sequence: TGTGCCAGCAGGGCCACTAGCGGGAGTTACGAGCAGTACTTC. Its protein product is CASRATSGSYEQYF.

The chain is built from TRBV5-1 and TRBJ2-5; 9 bases line up with TRBD2. After removal of 3 bases from V and 5 bases from J, the junction contained 11 bases not matched to a gene. The CDR3 is 16 residues long. Germline CDR1 and CDR2: SGHRS and YFSETQ. In DNA, the CDR3 is TGCGCCAGCAGCTCGGTCCCTTTGCGGGAGGGTGAGACCCAGTACTTC. This codes for CASSSVPLREGETQYF. Full variable domain (remainder filled in from reference TRBV5-1 and TRBJ2-5): KAGVTQTPRYLIKTRGQQVTLSCSPISGHRSVSWYQQTPGQGLQFLFEYFSETQRNKGNFPGRFSGRQFSNSRSEMNVSTLELGDSALYLCASSSVPLREGETQYFGPGTRLLVL.